These 19 T cell receptor beta chains were all obtained from the same sample, sequenced in a study of identifying expanded T cells in peripheral blood. The method was immunoSEQ multiplex PCR; TCRdb's version includes in-frame clones alone and lacks a portion of them. The sample lists some 75,000 clones, 85% to 90% occurring once. Sample: blood. The receptor set was obtained from a person aged 18-69 years in good health.

This clone was detected a few times. The chain uses TRBV4-3 and TRBJ1-2; D might be TRBD1 (6 bases). Germline V lookup: CDR1 LGHNA, CDR2 YSLEER. This CDR3 has 15 residues. The germline V and J ends were trimmed by 2 bases and 6 bases, with 16 bases remaining between them. CDR3 region: CASSQQVFSGDGYTF. CDR3 DNA: TGCGCCAGCAGCCAACAGGTTTTTTCAGGGGATGGCTACACCTTC.

J is TRBJ2-7 and V is TRBV20-1; D unresolved. Trimming stripped 2 bases from V and 6 bases from J, with 8 bases between. The CDR3 runs to 11 residues. The germline V gene encodes CDR1 DFQATT and CDR2 SNEGSKA (reference sequence). CDR3: CSARMSSEQYF. DNA of the CDR3: TGCAGTGCTAGAATGTCTAGCGAGCAGTACTTC.

The chain recombines TRBV7-2 with TRBJ2-5, with D perhaps TRBD2 (6 bases). Germline V lookup: CDR1 SGHTA, CDR2 FQGNSA. The CDR3 contains 16 residues. The V end lost 1 base, the J end lost 2 bases, and 14 bases lay between the germline ends. The CDR3 reads CASSLGAGMFQETQYF. CDR3 DNA: TGTGCCAGCAGCTTAGGGGCGGGAATGTTTCAAGAGACCCAGTACTTC.

This chain links TRBV7-2 with TRBJ1-5; D not resolved. Germline V lookup: CDR1 SGHTA, CDR2 FQGNSA. V shed 5 bases and J shed 0 bases, with 11 bases lying between them. This CDR3 spans 15 amino acids. The CDR3 spells CASSVAGISNQPQHF. Here the CDR3 DNA reads TGTGCCAGCAGCGTCGCCGGAATTAGCAATCAGCCCCAGCATTTT.

The chain couples TRBV6-1 to TRBJ1-4, with 7 bases fitting TRBD1. V shed 5 bases and J 0 bases; nucleotides not matched to a gene: 3. Germline lookup yields CDR1 MNHNS and CDR2 SASEGT. The CDR3 consists of 15 residues. Here the CDR3 DNA reads TGTGCCAGCAGTTGGGACAGCTCAACTAATGAAAAACTGTTTTTT. Translated: CASSWDSSTNEKLFF.

About this clone: Other DNA sequences within the sample encode an identical CDR3. The chain combines TRBV2 with TRBJ1-1; D remains unclear. The germline V and J ends were trimmed by 2 bases and 11 bases, with 9 bases remaining between them. CDR3 length: 11 amino acids. Germline-derived CDR1 and CDR2 are SNHLY and FYNNEI. CDR3 in amino acids: CASSETVEAFF. The CDR3 DNA reads as TGTGCCAGCAGTGAAACGGTTGAGGCTTTCTTT. Looking up the rest from reference TRBV2 and TRBJ1-1 gives the full variable domain: EPEVTQTPSHQVTQMGQEVILRCVPISNHLYFYWYRQILGQKVEFLVSFYNNEISEKSEIFDDQFSVERPDGSNFTLKIRSTKLEDSAMYFCASSETVEAFFGQGTRLTVV.

The rearrangement links TRBV7-6 to TRBJ2-1; 10 bases fit TRBD1. V lost 5 bases, J lost 5 bases, and 9 bases stayed unmatched. Germline loops: CDR1 SGHVS, CDR2 FNYEAQ. This CDR3 is 16 amino acids long. The CDR3 bases are TGTGCCAGCAGCCGAGCCGGGACAGGGGTAAACAATGAGCAGTTCTTC. Protein product: CASSRAGTGVNNEQFF.

This clone was recorded once. This chain connects TRBV9 to TRBJ2-5; 8 bases fit TRBD2. The V gene end was trimmed by 4 bases and the J gene end by 1 base; junction bases not matched to a gene: 6. There are 15 residues in the CDR3. Germline V gene data show CDR1 as SGDLS and CDR2 as YYNGEE. The chain's CDR3 is CASSPPGGPQETQYF. CDR3 DNA: TGTGCCAGCAGCCCCCCGGGGGGGCCCCAAGAGACCCAGTACTTC. Combining the CDR3 with reference TRBV9 and TRBJ2-5 gives the whole variable domain DSGVTQTPKHLITATGQRVTLRCSPRSGDLSVYWYQQSLDQGLQFLIQYYNGEERAKGNILERFSAQQFPDLHSELNLSSLELGDSALYFCASSPPGGPQETQYFGPGTRLLVL.

The chain couples TRBV5-5 to TRBJ2-5, with TRBD1 matching 7 bases. V was clipped by 0 bases and J by 4 bases; unmatched bases: 6. CDR3 size: 15 residues. Germline V CDR1 and CDR2: SGHKS, YYEKEE (reference sequence). The CDR3 DNA sequence: TGTGCCAGCAGCTTGGCCCCAGGGGGTCGAGAGACCCAGTACTTC. As protein: CASSLAPGGRETQYF.

The CDR3 protein is CASSGGTTYEQYF. CDR3 DNA sequence: TGTGCCAGCAGCGGGGGAACCACCTACGAGCAGTACTTC. The chain uses TRBV7-6 and TRBJ2-7; D possibly uses TRBD1 or TRBD2 (5 bases each). This CDR3 has 13 residues. The V gene lost 5 bases and the J gene lost 2 bases, with 10 bases spanning the gap. Germline V CDR1 and CDR2: SGHVS, FNYEAQ. The entire variable domain, with the rest obtained from reference TRBV7-6 and TRBJ2-7, is as follows: GAGVSQSPRYKVTKRGQDVALRCDPISGHVSLYWYRQALGQGPEFLTYFNYEAQQDKSGLPNDRFSAERPEGSISTLTIQRTEQRDSAMYRCASSGGTTYEQYFGPGTRLTVT.

The chain has TRBV30 and TRBJ2-1; 8 nucleotides match TRBD2. The J segment lost 4 bases and the V segment lost 0 bases, leaving 5 bases of the junction unmatched. CDR1 GTSNPN and CDR2 SVGIG come from the germline V gene (reference sequence). This CDR3 has 15 amino acids. The CDR3 protein is CAWSVAGGPYNEQFF. DNA for the CDR3: TGTGCCTGGAGTGTGGCGGGGGGTCCTTACAATGAGCAGTTCTTC. Full variable domain (missing parts from reference TRBV30 and TRBJ2-1): SQTIHQWPATLVQPVGSPLSLECTVEGTSNPNLYWYRQAAGRGLQLLFYSVGIGQISSEVPQNLSASRPQDRQFILSSKKLLLSDSGFYLCAWSVAGGPYNEQFFGPGTRLTVL.

This clone was recorded only once. The chain links TRBV6-1 to TRBJ1-2; 9 bases map to TRBD1. CDR1 is MNHNS and CDR2 is SASEGT in the germline V gene. The CDR3 loop spans 14 amino acids. The ends lost 6 bases at V and 5 bases at J; junction bases unmatched: 7. CDR3 sequence: CASRGTGSSYGYTF. The CDR3 region has the DNA TGTGCCAGCAGGGGGACAGGGAGTAGTTATGGCTACACCTTC.

V and J are TRBV5-1 and TRBJ2-1; 11 positions agree with TRBD2. Germline CDR1 SGHRS, CDR2 YFSETQ. J lost 4 bases, V lost 0 bases, and 3 bases had no gene match. This CDR3 contains 16 residues. The CDR3 region is CASSLEGLADYNEQFF. The CDR3, as DNA: TGCGCCAGCAGCTTGGAGGGACTAGCGGATTACAATGAGCAGTTCTTC. The full variable domain, completed using reference TRBV5-1 and TRBJ2-1, is KAGVTQTPRYLIKTRGQQVTLSCSPISGHRSVSWYQQTPGQGLQFLFEYFSETQRNKGNFPGRFSGRQFSNSRSEMNVSTLELGDSALYLCASSLEGLADYNEQFFGPGTRLTVL.

Comment on this clone: Other DNA sequences of this sample code for an identical CDR3. The chain recombines TRBV5-1 with TRBJ1-5; D unclear. Trimming took off 0 bases at V and 3 bases at J, with 7 bases between the two ends. Germline CDR1 SGHRS, CDR2 YFSETQ. The CDR3 loop spans 14 amino acids. The CDR3 nucleotides are TGCGCCAGCAGCTTGGAGGGCAACAATCAGCCCCAGCATTTT. Translation gives CASSLEGNNQPQHF. The full variable domain, in which reference TRBV5-1 and TRBJ1-5 provide the parts outside the CDR3, is KAGVTQTPRYLIKTRGQQVTLSCSPISGHRSVSWYQQTPGQGLQFLFEYFSETQRNKGNFPGRFSGRQFSNSRSEMNVSTLELGDSALYLCASSLEGNNQPQHFGDGTRLSIL.

Here the CDR3 DNA reads TGTGCCAGCAGGACCTCAAACAGCGGCTCTGGAAACACCATATATTTT. This encodes CASRTSNSGSGNTIYF. The chain has TRBV6-6 and TRBJ1-3, with D unclear. CDR1 MNHNY and CDR2 SVGAGI come from the germline V gene (reference sequence). The CDR3 consists of 16 residues. V shed 6 bases and J shed 0 bases, with 15 bases lying between them.

The chain combines TRBV27 with TRBJ2-5; weak D call: TRBD2 (5 bases). V was trimmed by 0 bases and J by 1 base, leaving 6 bases between them. The CDR3 consists of 14 residues. Germline assignment: CDR1 MNHEY and CDR2 SMNVEV (reference sequence). The CDR3 reads CASSLSGSQETQYF. The CDR3 region has the DNA TGTGCCAGCAGTTTATCAGGGAGCCAAGAGACCCAGTACTTC.

The CDR3 region is CASSWGKEGGNQPQHF. For the CDR3, the DNA is TGTGCCAGCAGCTGGGGGAAGGAGGGGGGCAATCAGCCCCAGCATTTT. J is TRBJ1-5 and V is TRBV7-2, with D maybe TRBD1 (6 bases). This CDR3 contains 16 residues. V gave up 4 bases and J gave up 2 bases, with 15 bases separating them. Germline V gene lookup returns CDR1 SGHTA and CDR2 FQGNSA.

The rearrangement joins TRBV30 to TRBJ1-6; TRBD1 agrees at 9 bases. The trim removed 3 bases at V and 9 bases at J, leaving 9 bases unmatched. The CDR3 is 15 residues long. In germline, CDR1 is GTSNPN, CDR2 SVGIG (reference sequence). The CDR3: CAWSAGQGISSPLHF. The CDR3 coding sequence is TGTGCCTGGAGCGCTGGACAGGGGATCTCTTCACCCCTCCACTTT. Combining the CDR3 with reference TRBV30 and TRBJ1-6 gives the whole variable domain SQTIHQWPATLVQPVGSPLSLECTVEGTSNPNLYWYRQAAGRGLQLLFYSVGIGQISSEVPQNLSASRPQDRQFILSSKKLLLSDSGFYLCAWSAGQGISSPLHFGNGTRLTVT.

This clone was found once. The chain recombines TRBV7-2 with TRBJ2-3, with D unresolved. The germline gives CDR1 SGHTA, CDR2 FQGNSA. The CDR3 has 18 amino acids. V was trimmed by 1 base and J by 2 bases, leaving 19 bases between them. The chain's CDR3 is CASSLGRVRFAATDTQYF. CDR3 nucleotides: TGTGCCAGCAGCTTAGGGCGAGTCCGGTTTGCGGCCACAGATACGCAGTATTTT.